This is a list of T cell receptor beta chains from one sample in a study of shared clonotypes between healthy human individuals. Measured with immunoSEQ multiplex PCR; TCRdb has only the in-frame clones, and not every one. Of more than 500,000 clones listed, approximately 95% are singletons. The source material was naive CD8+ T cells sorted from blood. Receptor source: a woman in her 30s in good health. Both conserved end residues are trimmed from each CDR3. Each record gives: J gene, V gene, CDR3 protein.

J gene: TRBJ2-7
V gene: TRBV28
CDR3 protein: ASSNLRGSTEQY

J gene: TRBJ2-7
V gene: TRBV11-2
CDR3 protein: ASSLGGISYEQY

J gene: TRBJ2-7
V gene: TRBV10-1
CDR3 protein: ASSEGFGSYEQY

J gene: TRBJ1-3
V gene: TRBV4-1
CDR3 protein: ASSRLTGAGNTIY

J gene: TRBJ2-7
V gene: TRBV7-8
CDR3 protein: ASSLAGQGISYEQY

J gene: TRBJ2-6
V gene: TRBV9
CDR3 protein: ASSVGKSPHSGANVLT

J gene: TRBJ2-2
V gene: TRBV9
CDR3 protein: ASSGESGSSSGELF

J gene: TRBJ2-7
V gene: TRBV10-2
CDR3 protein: ASSERGGDEQY

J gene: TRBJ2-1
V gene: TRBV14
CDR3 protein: ASSPLPHRDLVDVF

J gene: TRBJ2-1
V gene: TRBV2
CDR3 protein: ASRDWFSYNEQF

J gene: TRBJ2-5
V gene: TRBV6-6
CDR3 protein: ASSYPGTKGETQY

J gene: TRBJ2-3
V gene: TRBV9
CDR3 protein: ASSVEGGSTDTQY

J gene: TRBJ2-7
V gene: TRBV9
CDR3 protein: ASSVEGTGIYEQY

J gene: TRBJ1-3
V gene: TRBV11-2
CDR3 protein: ASNHLASGNTIY

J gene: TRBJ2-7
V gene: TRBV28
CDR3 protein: ASSFSRHLGLEQY

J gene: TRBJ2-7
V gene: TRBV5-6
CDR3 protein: ASSSSPWTENYEQY

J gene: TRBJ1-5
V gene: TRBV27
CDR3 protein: ASSSGAATGPQH

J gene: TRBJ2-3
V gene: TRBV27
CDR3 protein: ASSFGLAGAESTDTQY

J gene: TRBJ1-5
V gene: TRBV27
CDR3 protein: ASSLAGAYSNQPQH

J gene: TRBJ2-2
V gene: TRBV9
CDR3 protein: ASSVASGLAGELF

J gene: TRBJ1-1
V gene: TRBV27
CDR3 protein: ASSFQGARTEAF

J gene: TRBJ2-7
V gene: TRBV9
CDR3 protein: ASSFGLASSSYEQY

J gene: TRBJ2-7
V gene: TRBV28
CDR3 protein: ASSLGPGGPTYEQY

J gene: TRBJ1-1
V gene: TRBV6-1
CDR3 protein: ANKKTVLNTEAF

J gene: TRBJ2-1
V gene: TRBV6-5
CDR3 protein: ASRTSGGYNEQF

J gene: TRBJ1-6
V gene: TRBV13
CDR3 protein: ASSFFGGGSPLH

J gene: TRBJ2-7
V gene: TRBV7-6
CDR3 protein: ASSPEAGSGIYEQY

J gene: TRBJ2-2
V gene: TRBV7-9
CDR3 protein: ASSSARNTGELF

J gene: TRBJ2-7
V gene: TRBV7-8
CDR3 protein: ASSLESSGDYEQY

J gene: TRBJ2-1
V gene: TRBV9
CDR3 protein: ASSVRAGPGPYNEQF

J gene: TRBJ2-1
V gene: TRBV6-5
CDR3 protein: ASSLFGEQF

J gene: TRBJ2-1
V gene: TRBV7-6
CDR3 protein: ASSTPTSGTYNEQF

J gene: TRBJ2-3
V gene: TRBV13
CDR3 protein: ASTDLSGSTDTQY

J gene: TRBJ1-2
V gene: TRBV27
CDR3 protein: ASKDTYGYT

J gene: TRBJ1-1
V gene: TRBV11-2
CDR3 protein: ASSPRTASPWAEAF

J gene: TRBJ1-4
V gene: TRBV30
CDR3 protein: AWMGTQNEKLF

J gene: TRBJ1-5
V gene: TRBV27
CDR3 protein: ASGTFNQPQH

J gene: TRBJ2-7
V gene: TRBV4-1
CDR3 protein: ASSRGTKASYEQY

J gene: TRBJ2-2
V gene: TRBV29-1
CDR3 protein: SVEGNGELF

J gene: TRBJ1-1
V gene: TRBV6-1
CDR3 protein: ASSTGWDTEAF